A selection of T cell receptor beta chains follows, all from one sample in a study of T cell responses to AZD1222 COVID-19 vaccine. Assay used: immunoSEQ multiplex PCR; TCRdb lists only in-frame clones, some missing. The sample includes about 81,000 clones, under 95% of them seen just once. The sample in question was peripheral blood, obtained 28 days after the second AZD1222 dose. All receptors derive from an adult who received the AZD1222 COVID-19 vaccine. Each CDR3 is given without its conserved first and last residue.

V gene: TRBV21-1; CDR3 protein: ASSPYRDRGRDEQF
V gene: TRBV6-5; CDR3 protein: ASKGPNEKLF
V gene: TRBV7-2; CDR3 protein: ASSLVWSDEQF
V gene: TRBV27; CDR3 protein: ASSLTEVGTEAF
V gene: TRBV11-3; CDR3 protein: ASSSRTRPYEQY
V gene: TRBV12-5; CDR3 protein: ASGRTGQGADEQF
V gene: TRBV11-3; CDR3 protein: ASSLEPGQGYEQY
V gene: TRBV2; CDR3 protein: ATLTPGRENTEAF
V gene: TRBV19; CDR3 protein: ASSPTPLQETQY
V gene: TRBV19; CDR3 protein: ASSARTGGSGANVLT
V gene: TRBV20-1; CDR3 protein: SASHYEQY
V gene: TRBV18; CDR3 protein: ASSPTRESYEQY
V gene: TRBV19; CDR3 protein: ASNYAGRTNEKLF
V gene: TRBV7-2; CDR3 protein: ASSLRGGGNQPQH
V gene: TRBV7-3; CDR3 protein: ASSLTAENTEAF
V gene: TRBV5-4; CDR3 protein: ASSLDAGQPYNEQF
V gene: TRBV3-1/TRBV3-2; CDR3 protein: ASSQERSPST
V gene: TRBV5-1; CDR3 protein: ASSLGSSVEQETQY
V gene: TRBV28; CDR3 protein: ASSLGHTEAF
V gene: TRBV18; CDR3 protein: ASSPPFSGTYEQY
V gene: TRBV19; CDR3 protein: ASLSQGSSNQPQH
V gene: TRBV2; CDR3 protein: ASSEWNEQF
V gene: TRBV6-2/TRBV6-3; CDR3 protein: ASSRPLYEQY
V gene: TRBV5-8; CDR3 protein: ASSSTYQPQH
V gene: TRBV7-2; CDR3 protein: ASSLVGGANTGELF
V gene: TRBV2; CDR3 protein: ASSSQPLNEKLF
V gene: TRBV5-1; CDR3 protein: ASSLVTGGKYEQY
V gene: TRBV27; CDR3 protein: ASSFSPEKWYSPLH
V gene: TRBV6-5; CDR3 protein: ASSEGDTDTQY
V gene: TRBV29-1; CDR3 protein: SVGGSGEQY
V gene: TRBV18; CDR3 protein: ASSPQGSEQF
V gene: TRBV19; CDR3 protein: ASTQGPPNSYNEQF
V gene: TRBV6-5; CDR3 protein: ASSTESSHEQF
V gene: TRBV19; CDR3 protein: ASSIGLTSGSVNTDTQY
V gene: TRBV7-2; CDR3 protein: ASSLLAGGKTQY
V gene: TRBV4-2; CDR3 protein: ASSPTGDGYGYT
V gene: TRBV7-2; CDR3 protein: ASSPPTGVRNTEAF
V gene: TRBV29-1; CDR3 protein: STSLSGKAGELF
V gene: TRBV5-1; CDR3 protein: ASSVGLGGGSVYNEQF
V gene: TRBV28; CDR3 protein: ASSLGRDTRAKTQY
V gene: TRBV3-1/TRBV3-2; CDR3 protein: ASSRQMRFVKPQH
V gene: TRBV7-3; CDR3 protein: ASSEGQREDTDTQY
V gene: TRBV7-6; CDR3 protein: ASSLASGSPYEQY
V gene: TRBV3-1/TRBV3-2; CDR3 protein: ASSQDRGRRLF
V gene: TRBV27; CDR3 protein: ASRRGAAGNINSPLH
V gene: TRBV28; CDR3 protein: ASSSRFLAPGGTDTQY
V gene: TRBV19; CDR3 protein: ASVLQGRGSNQPQH
V gene: TRBV15; CDR3 protein: ATSPIAGQHGAYEQY
V gene: TRBV19; CDR3 protein: ASSMWRVGYGYT
V gene: TRBV19; CDR3 protein: ASSIRIIVGTMGAYEQY
V gene: TRBV5-1; CDR3 protein: ASSYNSVSGNTIY
V gene: TRBV20-1; CDR3 protein: SASTGGTDTQY
V gene: TRBV3-1/TRBV3-2; CDR3 protein: ASSPRLAGSNEQF
V gene: TRBV6-1; CDR3 protein: ASSDLFGEQY
V gene: TRBV12-3/TRBV12-4; CDR3 protein: ASSLTGPGELF
V gene: TRBV30; CDR3 protein: AWSPRLLGEKLF
V gene: TRBV7-2; CDR3 protein: ASSPGRTGLYGYT